These 16 T cell receptor beta chains originate from one sample sequenced in a study of blood T cells in healthy people across ages. A J-beta primer mix and a sample-barcoded 5' primer were used in a second PCR of about 7 to 12 cycles. TCRdb analysed the 5' RACE reads with MiXCR anew, one entry per CDR3 protein. The sample holds around 1.5 million distinct CDR3 sequences, 34% seen once. The specimen sequenced was blood. The receptors stem from a woman in her thirties in good health.

The V call is TRBV7-2, the J call TRBJ2-1, with D perhaps TRBD2 (5 bases). Germline V gene sequence: CDR1 SGHTA, CDR2 FQGNSA. This CDR3 has 15 residues. The germline V and J ends were trimmed by 5 bases and 3 bases, with 14 bases remaining between them. The CDR3 nucleotides are TGTGCCAGCAGCACTAGTTGGGCTCTCTACAATGAGCAGTTCTTC. It codes for CASSTSWALYNEQFF. Using reference TRBV7-2 and TRBJ2-1 for the parts outside the CDR3, the full variable domain is GAGVSQSPSNKVTEKGKDVELRCDPISGHTALYWYRQSLGQGLEFLIYFQGNSAPDKSGLPSDRFSAERTGGSVSTLTIQRTQQEDSAVYLCASSTSWALYNEQFFGPGTRLTVL.

This clonotype was seen only once. The chain employs TRBV5-1 and TRBJ1-1; D remains ambiguous. CDR1 SGHRS and CDR2 YFSETQ come from the germline V gene. V was trimmed by 4 bases and J by 0 bases, leaving 16 bases between them. This CDR3 spans 16 amino acids. CDR3 bases: TGCGCCAGCAGCCCTATGACGCGCCAAATGAACACTGAAGCTTTCTTT. Its translation: CASSPMTRQMNTEAFF.

In this sample, this clonotype turned up many times. This chain links TRBV10-3 with TRBJ2-7; TRBD1 matches 11 bases. The ends lost 9 bases at V and 5 bases at J; junction bases unmatched: 3. Germline CDR1 is ENHRY and CDR2 is SYGVKD. The CDR3 runs 12 residues. CDR3 DNA sequence: TGTGCCATAGGGACAGGGGGACACGAGCAGTACTTC. Amino acids: CAIGTGGHEQYF.

The chain uses TRBV7-2 and TRBJ2-2; D is possibly TRBD2 (6 bases). Per germline, CDR1 SGHTA and CDR2 FQGNSA. The CDR3 runs 15 residues. V lost 9 bases and J lost 1, with 15 bases in between. Here the CDR3 reads CARVRGAQNTGELFF. Written as DNA, the CDR3 is TGTGCCAGAGTGCGGGGAGCCCAGAACACCGGGGAGCTGTTTTTT. Together with reference TRBV7-2 and TRBJ2-2, the CDR3 gives the full variable domain: GAGVSQSPSNKVTEKGKDVELRCDPISGHTALYWYRQSLGQGLEFLIYFQGNSAPDKSGLPSDRFSAERTGGSVSTLTIQRTQQEDSAVYLCARVRGAQNTGELFFGEGSRLTVL.

This clonotype came up many times. DNA of the CDR3: TGCAGTGCTGCCTCTAGCAGGAGCTCCTACGAGCAGTACTTC. Its protein is CSAASSRSSYEQYF. V usage is TRBV20-1 and J usage is TRBJ2-7, with TRBD2 as a possible D gene (5 bases). This CDR3 is built from 14 residues. Germline V gene data show CDR1 as DFQATT and CDR2 as SNEGSKA (reference sequence). The ends were cut back, 5 bases at V and 0 bases at J, with 14 bases in the middle.

The V call is TRBV7-9, the J call TRBJ1-2; 7 bases match TRBD1. V shed 6 bases and J 6 bases; nucleotides not matched to a gene: 13. In germline, CDR1 is SEHNR, CDR2 FQNEAQ (reference sequence). The CDR3 sequence is 15 residues long. CDR3 nucleotides: TGTGCCAGCAGTTTACCCACAGGGGCGCTGGATGGCTACACCTTC. Its protein is CASSLPTGALDGYTF. The full variable domain, in which reference TRBV7-9 and TRBJ1-2 provide the parts outside the CDR3, is DTGVSQNPRHKITKRGQNVTFRCDPISEHNRLYWYRQTLGQGPEFLTYFQNEAQLEKSRLLSDRFSAERPKGSFSTLEIQRTEQGDSAMYLCASSLPTGALDGYTFGSGTRLTVV.

The V call is TRBV10-3, the J call TRBJ2-4, with 7 bases identical to TRBD2. The closer fit of TRBJ2-5 to the DNA end suggests the J call may be wrong. The length of the CDR3 is 17 residues. CDR1 and CDR2 from the germline V gene are ENHRY and SYGVKD. Here the CDR3 DNA reads TGTGCCATCAGTGAGTCGACTTCATCTGGCGGGAGAGAGACCCAGTACTTC. This gives the protein CAISESTSSGGRETQYF.

The chain recombines TRBV6-1 with TRBJ1-2; the D gene is possibly TRBD1 (5 bases). The CDR3 is 13 amino acids. Germline CDR1 and CDR2: MNHNS and SASEGT. V lost 1 base, J lost 6 bases, and 9 bases lay in between. CDR3 loop: CASSEVGTHGYTF. CDR3 coding DNA: TGTGCCAGCAGTGAAGTTGGGACCCATGGCTACACCTTC.

The rearrangement uses TRBV6-1 and TRBJ1-2; maybe TRBD1 (5 bases). CDR3 length: 15 amino acids. The germline V gene encodes CDR1 MNHNS and CDR2 SASEGT. The V gene lost 6 bases and the J gene lost 3 bases, with 17 bases spanning the gap. The CDR3 sequence: CASRAAEQAYYGYTF. In nucleotides, the CDR3 is TGTGCCAGCAGGGCCGCCGAACAGGCGTACTATGGCTACACCTTC.

V is TRBV27 and J is TRBJ2-1; D may match TRBD1 or TRBD2 (6 bases each). Trimming stripped 5 bases from V and 8 bases from J, with 25 bases between. CDR3 length: 17 residues. The germline V gene encodes CDR1 MNHEY and CDR2 SMNVEV (reference sequence). CDR3 sequence (DNA): TGTGCCAGCAGTATTGCGGGGTTCGGGCAGGGGATTTATGAGCAGTTCTTC. This encodes CASSIAGFGQGIYEQFF.

Notes on this clonotype: Just one base apart from a much larger clone, this may be a read error. The rearrangement uses TRBV15 and TRBJ2-7; TRBD1 or TRBD2 may be the D gene (5 bases each). The CDR3 runs to 15 residues. V lost 3 bases and J 12 bases, leaving 24 bases between the germline ends. The V gene's germline CDR1 is LNHNV and CDR2 YYDKDF (reference sequence). The CDR3: CATSRDGAPQETRYF. CDR3 sequence (DNA): TGTGCCACCAGCAGGGACGGGGCACCACAAGAGACCCGGTACTTC.

This clonotype was detected many times. The V call is TRBV12-3 or TRBV12-4, the J call TRBJ2-1, with D unclear. The CDR3 loop spans 11 amino acids. V lost 2 bases, J lost 11 bases, and 7 bases lay in between. The CDR3: CASSLTGQQFF. CDR3 coding DNA: TGTGCCAGCAGTTTAACCGGACAGCAGTTCTTC.

This chain uses TRBV20-1 with TRBJ2-2, with D perhaps matching TRBD1 or TRBD2 (5 bases each). Per the germline V gene, CDR1 is DFQATT and CDR2 is SNEGSKA (reference sequence). V gave up 0 bases and J gave up 2 bases, with 19 bases separating them. The CDR3 totals 18 residues. The CDR3, as DNA: TGCAGTGCTAGAGATGGGGAATTTTGGGGGATTAACACCGGGGAGCTGTTTTTT. As protein: CSARDGEFWGINTGELFF.

The chain recombines TRBV6-6 with TRBJ2-3; D perhaps matches TRBD2 (6 bases). CDR3 length equals 14 residues. Looked up from germline, CDR1 is MNHNY and CDR2 is SVGAGI (reference sequence). V was clipped by 10 bases and J by 0 bases, with 14 bases between them. The CDR3 here is CAILRGTSTDTQYF. CDR3 DNA: TGTGCCATCCTCCGGGGGACTAGCACAGATACGCAGTATTTT.

This clonotype was seen only a few times. The chain has TRBV6-4 and TRBJ1-2, with 9 bases identical to TRBD1. The CDR3 loop spans 15 amino acids. Germline V gene sequence: CDR1 MRHNA, CDR2 SNTAGT. V was clipped by 3 bases and J by 2 bases; unmatched bases: 4. The CDR3 is CASSEQGAENYGYTF. The DNA for the CDR3 is TGTGCCAGCAGTGAACAGGGGGCAGAGAACTATGGCTACACCTTC.

V gene TRBV9 combines with J gene TRBJ1-1; 12 nucleotides align to TRBD1. With 3 bases clipped from V and 7 bases from J, the junction kept 16 bases outside the gene matches. In germline, CDR1 is SGDLS, CDR2 YYNGEE. The CDR3 loop spans 18 amino acids. The CDR3 bases are TGTGCCAGCAGCGAAAAAGCTTCCGGGACAGGGGGCTGGGGTGAAGCTTTCTTT. Its translation is CASSEKASGTGGWGEAFF.